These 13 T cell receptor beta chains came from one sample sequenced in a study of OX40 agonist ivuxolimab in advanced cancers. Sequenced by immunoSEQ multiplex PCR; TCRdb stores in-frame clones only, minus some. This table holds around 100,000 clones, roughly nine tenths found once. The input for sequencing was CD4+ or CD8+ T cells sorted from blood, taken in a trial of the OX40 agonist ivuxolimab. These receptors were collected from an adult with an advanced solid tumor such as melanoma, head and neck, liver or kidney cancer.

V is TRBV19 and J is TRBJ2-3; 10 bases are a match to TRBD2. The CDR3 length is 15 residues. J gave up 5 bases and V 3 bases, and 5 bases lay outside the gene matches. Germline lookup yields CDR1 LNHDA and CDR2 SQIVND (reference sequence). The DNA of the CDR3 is TGTGCCAGTAGTATCCTTGGACTAGCGGAAGATACGCAGTATTTT. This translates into CASSILGLAEDTQYF.

CDR3 in DNA: TGTGCCAGCAGGTACACAGGGGGCCAGAACACTGAAGCTTTCTTT. Protein product: CASRYTGGQNTEAFF. The genes are TRBV6-5 and TRBJ1-1; 9 bases map to TRBD1. With V trimmed by 6 bases and J by 1 base, 6 bases remained unmatched. There are 15 residues in the CDR3. Germline V gene sequence: CDR1 MNHEY, CDR2 SVGAGI.

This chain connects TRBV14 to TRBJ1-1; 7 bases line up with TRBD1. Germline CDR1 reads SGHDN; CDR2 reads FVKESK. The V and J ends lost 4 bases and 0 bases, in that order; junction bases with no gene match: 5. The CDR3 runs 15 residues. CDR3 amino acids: CASSRAGQMNTEAFF. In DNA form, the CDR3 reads TGTGCCAGCAGCCGAGCGGGACAGATGAACACTGAAGCTTTCTTT.

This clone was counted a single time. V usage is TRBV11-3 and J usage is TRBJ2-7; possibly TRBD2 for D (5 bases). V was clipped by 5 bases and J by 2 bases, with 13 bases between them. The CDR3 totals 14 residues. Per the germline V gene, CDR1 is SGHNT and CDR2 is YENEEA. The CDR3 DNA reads TGTGCCAGCAGCCCATATCGGGGTGCCTACGAGCAGTACTTC. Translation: CASSPYRGAYEQYF. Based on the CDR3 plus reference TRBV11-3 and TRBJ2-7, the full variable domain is EAGVVQSPRYKIIEKKQPVAFWCNPISGHNTLYWYLQNLGQGPELLIRYENEEAVDDSQLPKDRFSAERLKGVDSTLKIQPAELGDSAVYLCASSPYRGAYEQYFGPGTRLTVT.

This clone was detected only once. DNA of the CDR3: TGTGCCAGTCGAGGACAGGAACTCTCCTACGAGCAGTACTTC. Translating gives CASRGQELSYEQYF. This chain links TRBV19 with TRBJ2-7; 7 positions match TRBD1. Germline CDR1 is LNHDA and CDR2 is SQIVND (reference sequence). This CDR3 spans 14 amino acids. V lost 8 bases to trimming and J lost 0 bases; unmatched junction nucleotides: 7.

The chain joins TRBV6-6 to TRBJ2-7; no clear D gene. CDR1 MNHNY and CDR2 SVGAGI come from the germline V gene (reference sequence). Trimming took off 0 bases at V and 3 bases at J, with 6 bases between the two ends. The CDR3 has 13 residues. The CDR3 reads CASSYSADYEQYF. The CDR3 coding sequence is TGTGCCAGCAGTTACTCCGCCGACTACGAGCAGTACTTC.

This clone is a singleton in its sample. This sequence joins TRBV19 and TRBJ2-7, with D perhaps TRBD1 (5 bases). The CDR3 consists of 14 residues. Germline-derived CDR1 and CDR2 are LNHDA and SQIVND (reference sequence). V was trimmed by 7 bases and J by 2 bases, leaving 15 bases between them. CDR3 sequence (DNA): TGTGCCAGTACCCTAGGGGCAGGGCCCTACGAGCAGTACTTC. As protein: CASTLGAGPYEQYF.

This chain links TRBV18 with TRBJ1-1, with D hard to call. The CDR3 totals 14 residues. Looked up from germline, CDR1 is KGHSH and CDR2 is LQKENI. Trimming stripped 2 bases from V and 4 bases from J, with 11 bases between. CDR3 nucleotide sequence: TGTGCCAGCTCACCAACCGGGTTGGGCACTGAAGCTTTCTTT. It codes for CASSPTGLGTEAFF. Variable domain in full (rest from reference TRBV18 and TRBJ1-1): NAGVMQNPRHLVRRRGQEARLRCSPMKGHSHVYWYRQLPEEGLKFMVYLQKENIIDESGMPKERFSAEFPKEGPSILRIQQVVRGDSAAYFCASSPTGLGTEAFFGQGTRLTVV.

The CDR3 region is CASSESGSYEQYF. CDR3 nucleotides: TGCGCCAGCAGCGAATCCGGCTCCTACGAGCAGTACTTC. V gene TRBV5-1 combines with J gene TRBJ2-7; D not certain. From germline, CDR1 is SGHRS and CDR2 YFSETQ. CDR3 length: 13 amino acids. V was cut by 4 bases and J by 0 bases, with 8 bases left in between.

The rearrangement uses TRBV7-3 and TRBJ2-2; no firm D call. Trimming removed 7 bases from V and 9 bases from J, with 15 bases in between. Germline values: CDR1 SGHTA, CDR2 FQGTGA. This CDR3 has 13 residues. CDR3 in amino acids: CASTLIGSRELFF. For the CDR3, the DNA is TGTGCCAGCACACTCATAGGCAGCAGGGAGCTGTTTTTT.

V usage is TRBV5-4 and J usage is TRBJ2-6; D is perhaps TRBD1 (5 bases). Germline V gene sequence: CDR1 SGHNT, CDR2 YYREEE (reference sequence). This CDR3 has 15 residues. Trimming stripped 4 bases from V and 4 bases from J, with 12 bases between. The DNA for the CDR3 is TGTGCCAGCAGCCCCCAGGGAACCGGGGCCAACGTCCTGACTTTC. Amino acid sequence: CASSPQGTGANVLTF.

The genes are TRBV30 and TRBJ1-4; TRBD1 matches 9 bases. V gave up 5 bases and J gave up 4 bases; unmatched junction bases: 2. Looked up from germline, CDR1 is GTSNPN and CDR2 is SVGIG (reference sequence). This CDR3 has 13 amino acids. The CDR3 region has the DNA TGTGCCTGGGGGGGACAGGGTAATGAAAAACTGTTTTTT. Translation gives CAWGGQGNEKLFF.

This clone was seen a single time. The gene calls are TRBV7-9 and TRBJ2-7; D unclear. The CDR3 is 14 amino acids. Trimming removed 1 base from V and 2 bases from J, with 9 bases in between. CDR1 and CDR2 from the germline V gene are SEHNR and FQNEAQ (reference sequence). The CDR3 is CASSLVVPPYEQYF. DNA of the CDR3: TGTGCCAGCAGCTTAGTCGTGCCGCCCTACGAGCAGTACTTC.